This TCR beta chain was sequenced for a study of blood T cells in healthy people across ages (dated by TCRdb to the mid-2010s). A note on the overall study: In model experiments, template switching captured about one uniquely barcoded TCR beta cDNA molecule for every two T cells. The study measured age-related changes in TCR beta repertoire diversity using deep sequencing normalized with unique cDNA molecular identifiers. The donors were split into four age groups: young (average roughly 15 years), middle-aged (roughly 40), aged (roughly 68) and long-lived (roughly 86). Donors of different ages were randomly distributed across sequencing lanes to avoid experimental bias. The study analyzed two additional independent replicas of 1 million unique cDNA reads from the same blood draw for two donors, one aged 18 to 30 and one aged 80 or older. Summary of the overall study and its limitations: Observed TCR beta diversity per million T cells fell roughly linearly with age, and a significant reduction was already apparent by age around 39. Because the CMV infection status of the donors was unknown, age-related changes in expanded clonotypes may potentially have been confounded. Total diversity estimates from one million sequenced T cells were considered lower bounds and underestimates. Because profiling used bulk unsorted PBMCs, naive and antigen-experienced compartments could not be compared conclusively. Compared with the aged group, the long-lived group had more naive CD4+ T cells, fewer expanded clones and increased TCR diversity, a pattern suggesting age selection. A strong correlation was found between observed TCR beta diversity and the percentage of naive T cells measured by flow cytometry.

Library construction relied on 5' RACE. These reads were obtained on an Illumina HiSeq 2500. The second PCR ran for roughly 6 to 11 cycles and used a J-beta primer mix along with a sample-barcoded 5' primer. A template-switch 5' adaptor carrying 12 random nucleotides introduced a unique molecular identifier onto each TCR beta cDNA molecule. Each sample yielded at least 2.5 million CDR3-containing paired-end reads. First-strand cDNA was synthesized from all RNA with the Mint cDNA synthesis kit, primed by a TRBC-specific oligonucleotide. After uracil-DNA glycosylase treatment, a first 18-cycle PCR used universal primers M1SS and BC2_uni_R on all cDNA. In the source study's methods: For normalization, 1 million high-quality reads, each with a distinct molecular identifier, were randomly selected from each sample. Instead of being binned into consensus sequences, reads with shared molecular identifiers were discarded. MiTCR, with a Q25 quality threshold and the strictest error-elimination algorithm, was used for CDR3 identification, clonotype clustering and error correction. Lower-bound total TCR beta diversity was estimated with a nonparametric unseen species model using Euler transformation. TCRdb reran the public reads through fastp at Q25 and MiXCR, keeping productive beta chains. Each CDR3 protein appears once, grouped with its most common genes and DNA. TCRdb, rather than the study authors, made the V and J calls. Recorded for this sample are about 640,000 distinct CDR3 sequences; around 41% of them occurred a single time. The ten largest clonotypes hold around 30% of the sample.

Donors were about 36 systemically healthy Caucasian individuals from Russia aged roughly 6 to 90 years. Approximately 9.7 milliliters of peripheral blood were drawn from each donor into EDTA-treated Vacutainer tubes. Ficoll-Paque density-gradient centrifugation was used to isolate PBMCs, with at least 7 million obtained per sample. Total RNA, at least 6 micrograms per sample, was extracted from PBMCs with Trizol reagent. Naive CD45RAhigh/CD27high T cell percentages were measured by flow cytometry on a PBMC aliquot from every donor. A word on this clonotype: The specificity of this receptor is unknown. Within one base of it there is no much larger clone, and no base qualities were kept.

Taken from cysteine to phenylalanine, the CDR3 has 15 residues. The only DNA kept is the CDR3, 45 bases in frame from the first base. The germline V gene encodes CDR1 SGHDN and CDR2 FVKESK. V and J lose 0 bases and 10 bases, and a span of 16 bases separates them. Material: blood. The sequence derives from a man older than 75 in good health. The V and J segments used are TRBV14 and TRBJ2-1; the D gene identity is not certain. The DNA sequence is TGTGCCAGCAGCCAAGACGCTCACCCGAGCTCCGAGCAGTTCTTC. Protein translation: CASSQDAHPSSEQFF.